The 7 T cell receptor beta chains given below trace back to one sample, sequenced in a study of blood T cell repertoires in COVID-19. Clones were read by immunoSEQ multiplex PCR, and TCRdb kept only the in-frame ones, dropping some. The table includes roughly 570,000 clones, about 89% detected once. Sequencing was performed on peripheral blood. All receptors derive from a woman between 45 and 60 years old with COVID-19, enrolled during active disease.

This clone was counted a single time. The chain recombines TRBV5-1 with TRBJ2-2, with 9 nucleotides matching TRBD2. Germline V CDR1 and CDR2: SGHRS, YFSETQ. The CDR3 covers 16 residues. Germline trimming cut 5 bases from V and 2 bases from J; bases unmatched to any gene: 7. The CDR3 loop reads CASRRSAGGNTGELFF. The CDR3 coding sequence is TGCGCCAGCAGGCGTTCAGCGGGGGGCAACACCGGGGAGCTGTTTTTT.

The CDR3, as DNA: TGTGCCAGCAGTGAAATTTGGGGGGACAGGGGTCCCCGAAGGCTAGATACGCAGTATTTT. It codes for CASSEIWGDRGPRRLDTQYF. The chain is built from TRBV6-1 and TRBJ2-3; 10 bases map to TRBD1. V lost 2 bases to trimming and J lost 5 bases; unmatched junction nucleotides: 19. The CDR3 has 20 amino acids. The germline CDR1 and CDR2 sequences are MNHNS and SASEGT.

CDR3 nucleotides: TGTGCCACCAGTGACTCAGGGGGGCAAGGAAATTTCGAAAAACTGTTTTTT. The encoded protein is CATSDSGGQGNFEKLFF. The rearrangement joins TRBV24-1 to TRBJ1-4, with 7 bases matching TRBD1. The germline gives CDR1 KGHDR, CDR2 SFDVKD. CDR3 length: 17 residues. Unmatched junction bases numbered 15, after V lost 4 bases and J lost 8 bases.

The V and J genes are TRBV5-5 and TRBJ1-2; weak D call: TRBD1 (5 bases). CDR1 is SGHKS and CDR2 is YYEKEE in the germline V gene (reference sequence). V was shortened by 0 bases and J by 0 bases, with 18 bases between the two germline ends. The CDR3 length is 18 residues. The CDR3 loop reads CASSLGRDSLAPNYGYTF. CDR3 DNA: TGTGCCAGCAGCTTGGGTAGGGACTCACTAGCCCCTAACTATGGCTACACCTTC.

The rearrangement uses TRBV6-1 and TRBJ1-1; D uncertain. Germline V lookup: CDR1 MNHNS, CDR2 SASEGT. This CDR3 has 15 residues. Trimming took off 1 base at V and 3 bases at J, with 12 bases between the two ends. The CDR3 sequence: CASSEVLADDTEAFF. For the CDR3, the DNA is TGTGCCAGCAGTGAAGTATTAGCAGATGACACTGAAGCTTTCTTT.

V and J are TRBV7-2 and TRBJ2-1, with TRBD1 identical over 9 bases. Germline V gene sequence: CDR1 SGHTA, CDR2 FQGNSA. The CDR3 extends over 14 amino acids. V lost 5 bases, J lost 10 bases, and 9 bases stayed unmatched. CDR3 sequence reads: CASSLRDRASEQFF. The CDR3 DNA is TGTGCCAGCAGCCTCCGGGACAGGGCATCGGAGCAGTTCTTC.

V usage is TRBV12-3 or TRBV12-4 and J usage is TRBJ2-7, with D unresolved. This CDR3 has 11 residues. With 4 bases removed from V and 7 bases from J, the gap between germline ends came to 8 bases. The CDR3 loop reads CASSSVREQYF. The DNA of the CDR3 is TGTGCCAGCAGTTCCGTACGGGAGCAGTACTTC.